This TCR beta chain stems from a study of blood T cells in healthy people across ages. Across the whole study: About one barcoded TCR beta cDNA was captured per two T cells. Findings of the study overall: No conclusive comparison of naive versus antigen-experienced cells was possible with unsorted PBMCs.

Worth noting for this clonotype: What it binds is unknown.

Losses at the gene ends were 3 bases for V and 3 bases for J; bases not matched to a gene: 11. This CDR3 contains 18 residues. Together with a sample-barcoded 5' primer, a J-beta primer mix was included in a second PCR lasting about 7 to 12 cycles. The template-switch adaptor was a 5' adaptor with 12 random nucleotides. It tagged each cDNA molecule. TCRdb recomputed calls from the 5' RACE reads with MiXCR, one row per CDR3 protein. The data contain about 1.4 million distinct CDR3 sequences, around 59% of them singletons. This TCR was sampled from a man younger than 35 in good health. This chain joins TRBV12-3 or TRBV12-4 and TRBJ2-3; TRBD2 matches 11 bases. The sequenced material came from blood. CDR3 DNA: TGTGCCAGCAGTTTCGGAGGACTAGCGGGCGTCGGTACAGATACGCAGTATTTT. Encoded protein: CASSFGGLAGVGTDTQYF.